These T cell receptor beta chains were read from a single sample in a study of patients and donors after allogeneic stem cell transplantation. TCRdb ran MiXCR on the RT-PCR reads and lists one entry per CDR3 protein. The sample consists of about a million distinct CDR3 sequences, about a sixth of them appearing once. The sample was blood, either unsorted or a sorted T cell fraction (not recorded which). The receptors were gathered from a human donor who was either an allogeneic HSCT recipient or a stem cell or donor lymphocyte infusion donor (not recorded which). It is not recorded whose cells these are; they may come from a transplant donor. The CDR3 runs from the conserved cysteine through the conserved F or W. The D gene is left open where the match is weak. Clone size is stated in some rows and not others, as once, few, many or a class when expanded.

d_gene	v_gene	abundance	j_gene	CDR3aa	CDR3nt
.	TRBV7-9	.	TRBJ2-2	CASTPGLVNTGELFF	TGTGCCAGCACCCCGGGACTTGTGAACACCGGGGAGCTGTTTTTT
.	TRBV6-5	few	TRBJ1-4	CASSSAEKLFF	TGTGCCAGCAGCTCCGCTGAAAAACTGTTTTTT
.	TRBV7-9	.	TRBJ2-2	CASSPSRGWNTGELFF	TGTGCCAGCAGCCCTTCGAGGGGGTGGAACACCGGGGAGCTGTTTTTT
TRBD2	TRBV12-3/TRBV12-4	many	TRBJ2-2	CASSPGTSDSGELFF	TGTGCCAGCAGTCCTGGGACTAGCGATTCCGGGGAGCTGTTTTTT
.	TRBV7-9	.	TRBJ1-4	CASSLRIGGDREKLFF	TGTGCCAGCAGCCTTCGCATCGGGGGCGATCGTGAAAAACTGTTTTTT
.	TRBV10-3	.	TRBJ1-2	CAAGDGYTF	TGTGCCGCGGGTGATGGCTACACCTTC
.	TRBV27	few	TRBJ2-2	CASTETPWGGELFF	TGTGCCAGCACCGAAACCCCGTGGGGCGGGGAGCTGTTTTTT
.	TRBV12-3/TRBV12-4	.	TRBJ2-2	CASSMTTQGTGELFF	TGTGCCAGCAGCATGACTACCCAAGGGACCGGGGAGCTGTTTTTT
TRBD2	TRBV5-1	few	TRBJ2-1	CASSLKTSGSPYNEQFF	TGCGCCAGCAGCTTGAAGACTAGCGGCTCCCCCTACAATGAGCAGTTCTTC
TRBD1	TRBV20-1	.	TRBJ2-3	CSATGQRSSTDTQYF	TGCAGTGCTACGGGACAGAGATCTAGCACAGATACGCAGTATTTT
.	TRBV28	few	TRBJ2-7	CASSWSWSRRSYEQYF	TGTGCCAGCAGTTGGAGTTGGTCACGGCGCTCCTACGAGCAGTACTTC
.	TRBV29-1	few	TRBJ1-1	CSAQDRKNTEAFF	TGCAGCGCCCAAGACAGGAAAAACACTGAAGCTTTCTTT
.	TRBV7-9	.	TRBJ1-4	CASSLAPVGRVNEKLFF	TGTGCCAGCAGCTTAGCCCCAGTGGGGCGGGTGAATGAAAAACTGTTTTTT
.	TRBV10-3	many	TRBJ2-1	CAISDGQETYNEQFF	TGTGCCATCAGTGATGGGCAGGAGACCTACAATGAGCAGTTCTTC
.	TRBV18	.	TRBJ2-1	CASSPLLRVSSYNEQFF	TGTGCCAGCTCACCCCTTCTTCGTGTTAGCTCCTACAATGAGCAGTTCTTC
.	TRBV5-4	.	TRBJ2-7	CASSLQGVGTYEQYF	TGTGCCAGCAGCCTACAGGGAGTGGGGACCTACGAGCAGTACTTC
.	TRBV25-1	.	TRBJ1-1	CASSERGQGRNTEAFF	TGTGCCAGCAGTGAAAGGGGCCAGGGGAGGAACACTGAAGCTTTCTTT
.	TRBV19	.	TRBJ2-7	CASSIRGPVYEQYF	TGTGCCAGTAGTATCAGGGGTCCGGTCTACGAGCAGTACTTC
.	TRBV12-3/TRBV12-4	.	TRBJ2-3	CASSLNRGKSTDTQYF	TGTGCCAGCAGTTTGAATAGAGGGAAGAGCACAGATACGCAGTATTTT
.	TRBV5-1	.	TRBJ2-7	CASSRDGRTYEQYF	TGCGCCAGCAGCAGGGACGGCCGGACCTACGAGCAGTACTTC
.	TRBV29-1	.	TRBJ2-1	CSAPAWGNEQFF	TGCAGCGCCCCGGCATGGGGTAATGAGCAGTTCTTC
.	TRBV25-1	many	TRBJ2-1	CASSEFLAMYNEQFF	TGTGCCAGCAGTGAATTTCTAGCGATGTACAATGAGCAGTTCTTC
.	TRBV12-3/TRBV12-4	many	TRBJ1-3	CASSLGTPGPNTIYF	TGTGCCAGCAGTTTAGGGACCCCCGGGCCAAACACCATATATTTT
TRBD1	TRBV7-9	.	TRBJ1-1	CASSHGTGGLMNTEAFF	TGTGCCAGCAGCCACGGGACAGGGGGCCTCATGAACACTGAAGCTTTCTTT
TRBD1	TRBV7-6	.	TRBJ2-7	CASSLLSDRSSSYEQYF	TGTGCCAGCAGCTTACTATCGGACAGGAGCAGCTCCTACGAGCAGTACTTC
.	TRBV7-2	.	TRBJ1-6	CASSPDRYNSPLHF	TGTGCCAGCAGCCCAGACAGATATAATTCACCCCTCCACTTT
TRBD1	TRBV6-1	.	TRBJ1-5	CASFTGQGGQPQHF	TGTGCCAGTTTCACGGGACAGGGCGGCCAGCCCCAGCATTTT
.	TRBV7-6	.	TRBJ2-1	CASSLERAYTNEQFF	TGTGCCAGCAGCTTAGAAAGGGCCTACACCAATGAGCAGTTCTTC